The clone carrying this T cell receptor beta chain was counted between two and nine times. The antigen is not known. It was 5'RACE with constant-segment primers that produced the TCR alpha and TCR beta cDNA libraries, which carried sample barcodes and UMIs. TCRdb itself ran the 5' RACE reads through MiXCR, one entry per CDR3 protein. The sample has some 340,000 distinct CDR3 sequences; over 10% are singletons. The data were taken from a study of T-cell memory formation after mild COVID-19. General observations from the study: Shrinking CD4+ clones were chiefly CM and EM; CD8+ ones were chiefly EMRA. Memory from before infection featured some responding clones, which suggests cross-reactive memory joined.

This CDR3 contains 14 residues. Trimming removed 4 bases from V and 2 bases from J; junction bases left unmatched: 8. Germline lookup yields CDR1 DFQATT and CDR2 SNEGSKA (reference sequence). This rearrangement joins TRBV20-1 to TRBJ2-7; 7 bases align to TRBD1. This sequence originates from a man aged 18 to 35 who had mild COVID-19 (a few samples of this study predate the infection). Cell type and time point are not known. The specimen sequenced was PBMCs or a T cell subset sorted from them (not recorded which). This CDR3 is CSATDRLKTYEQYF. The CDR3 DNA reads as TGCAGTGCTACGGACAGGTTGAAAACCTACGAGCAGTACTTC.